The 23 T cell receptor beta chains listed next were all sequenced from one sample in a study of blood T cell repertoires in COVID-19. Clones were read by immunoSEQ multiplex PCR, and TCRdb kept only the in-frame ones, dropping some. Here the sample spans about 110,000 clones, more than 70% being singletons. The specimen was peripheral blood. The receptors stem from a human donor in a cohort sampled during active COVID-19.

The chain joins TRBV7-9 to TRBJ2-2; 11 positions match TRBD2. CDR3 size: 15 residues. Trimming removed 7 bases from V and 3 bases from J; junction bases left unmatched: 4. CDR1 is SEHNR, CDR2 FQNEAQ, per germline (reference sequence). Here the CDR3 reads CASKKLAGDTGELFF. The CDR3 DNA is TGTGCCAGCAAGAAACTAGCGGGAGACACCGGGGAGCTGTTTTTT.

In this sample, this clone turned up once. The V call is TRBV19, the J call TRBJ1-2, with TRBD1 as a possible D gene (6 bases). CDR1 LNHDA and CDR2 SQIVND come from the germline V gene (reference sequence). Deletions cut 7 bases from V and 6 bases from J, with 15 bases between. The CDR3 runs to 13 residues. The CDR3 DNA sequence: TGTGCCAGTAACCAGGGGACCCTGAATGGCTACACCTTC. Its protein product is CASNQGTLNGYTF. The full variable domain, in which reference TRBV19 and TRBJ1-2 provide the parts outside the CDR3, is DGGITQSPKYLFRKEGQNVTLSCEQNLNHDAMYWYRQDPGQGLRLIYYSQIVNDFQKGDIAEGYSVSREKKESFPLTVTSAQKNPTAFYLCASNQGTLNGYTFGSGTRLTVV.

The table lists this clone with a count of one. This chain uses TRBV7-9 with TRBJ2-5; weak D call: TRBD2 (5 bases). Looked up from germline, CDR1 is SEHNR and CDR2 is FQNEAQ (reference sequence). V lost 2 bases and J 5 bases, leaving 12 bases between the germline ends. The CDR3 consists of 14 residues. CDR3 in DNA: TGTGCCAGCAGCTTACTATTACTAGGGGAGACCCAGTACTTC. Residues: CASSLLLLGETQYF.

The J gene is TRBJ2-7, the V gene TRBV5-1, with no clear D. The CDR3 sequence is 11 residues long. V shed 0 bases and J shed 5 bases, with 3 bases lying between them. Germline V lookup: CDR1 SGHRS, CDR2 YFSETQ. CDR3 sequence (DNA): TGCGCCAGCAGCTTGGCTAACGAGCAGTACTTC. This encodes CASSLANEQYF.

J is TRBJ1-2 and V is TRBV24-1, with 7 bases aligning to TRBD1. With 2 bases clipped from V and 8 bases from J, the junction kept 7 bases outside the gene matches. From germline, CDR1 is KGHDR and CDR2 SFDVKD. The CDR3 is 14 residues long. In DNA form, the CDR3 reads TGTGCCACCAGTGATTCCGACAGGGCTGGCGGCTACACCTTC. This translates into CATSDSDRAGGYTF.

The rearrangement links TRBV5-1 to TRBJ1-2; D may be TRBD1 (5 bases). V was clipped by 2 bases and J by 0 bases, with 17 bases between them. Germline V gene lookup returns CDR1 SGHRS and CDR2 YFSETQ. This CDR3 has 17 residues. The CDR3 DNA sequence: TGCGCCAGCAGCTTCGGTGACAGCTGGAAACCTAACTATGGCTACACCTTC. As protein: CASSFGDSWKPNYGYTF.

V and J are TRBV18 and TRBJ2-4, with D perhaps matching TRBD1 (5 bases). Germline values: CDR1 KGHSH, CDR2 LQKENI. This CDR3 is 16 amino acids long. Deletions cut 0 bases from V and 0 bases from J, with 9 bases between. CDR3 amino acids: CASSPPDRLAKNIQYF. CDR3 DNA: TGTGCCAGCTCACCACCCGACAGATTAGCCAAAAACATTCAGTACTTC.

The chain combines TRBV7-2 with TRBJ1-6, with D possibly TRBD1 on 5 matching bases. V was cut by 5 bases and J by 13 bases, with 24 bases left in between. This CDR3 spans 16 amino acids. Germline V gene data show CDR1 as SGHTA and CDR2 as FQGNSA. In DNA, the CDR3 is TGTGCCAGCAGCGCTCGGACGGTCATGGGGCTTCACCCCCTCCACTTT. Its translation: CASSARTVMGLHPLHF.

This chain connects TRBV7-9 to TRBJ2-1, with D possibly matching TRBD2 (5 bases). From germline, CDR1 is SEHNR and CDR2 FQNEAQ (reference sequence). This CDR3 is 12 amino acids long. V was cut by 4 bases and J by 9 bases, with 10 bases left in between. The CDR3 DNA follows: TGTGCCAGCAGCTCTTGGGCGGGTGAGCAGTTCTTC. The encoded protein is CASSSWAGEQFF.

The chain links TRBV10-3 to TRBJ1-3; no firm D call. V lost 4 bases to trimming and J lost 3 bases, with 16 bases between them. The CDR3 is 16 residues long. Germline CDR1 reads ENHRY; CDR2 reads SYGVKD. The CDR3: CAISGTGIERGNTIYF. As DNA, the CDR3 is TGTGCCATCAGTGGAACGGGAATCGAACGTGGAAACACCATATATTTT.

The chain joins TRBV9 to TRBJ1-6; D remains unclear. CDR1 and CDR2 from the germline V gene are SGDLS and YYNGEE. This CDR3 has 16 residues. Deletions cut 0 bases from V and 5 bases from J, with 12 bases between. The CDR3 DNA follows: TGTGCCAGCAGCGTAGGAGGTGGGTCAGATAATTCACCCCTCCACTTT. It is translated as CASSVGGGSDNSPLHF.

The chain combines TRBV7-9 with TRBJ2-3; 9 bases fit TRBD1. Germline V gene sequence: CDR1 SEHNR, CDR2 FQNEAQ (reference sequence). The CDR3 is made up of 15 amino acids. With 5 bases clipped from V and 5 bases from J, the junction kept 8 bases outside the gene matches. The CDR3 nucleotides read TGTGCCAGCAGCCCGGGACAGGGCTTAGGAGATACGCAGTATTTT. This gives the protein CASSPGQGLGDTQYF.

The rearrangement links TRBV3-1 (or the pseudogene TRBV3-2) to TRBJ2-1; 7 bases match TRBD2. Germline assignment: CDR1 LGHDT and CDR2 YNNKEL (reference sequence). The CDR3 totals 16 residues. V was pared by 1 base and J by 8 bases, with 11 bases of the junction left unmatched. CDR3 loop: CASSQVSGLMSHEQFF. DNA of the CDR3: TGTGCCAGCAGCCAAGTATCGGGACTAATGTCCCATGAGCAGTTCTTC.

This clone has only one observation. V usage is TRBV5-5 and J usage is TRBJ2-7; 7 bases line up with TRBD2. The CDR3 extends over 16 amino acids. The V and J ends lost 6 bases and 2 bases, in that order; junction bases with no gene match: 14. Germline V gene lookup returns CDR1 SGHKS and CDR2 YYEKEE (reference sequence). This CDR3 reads CASKSELGGRAYEQYV. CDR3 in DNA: TGTGCCAGCAAGTCGGAGCTCGGGGGGAGGGCCTACGAGCAGTACGTC.

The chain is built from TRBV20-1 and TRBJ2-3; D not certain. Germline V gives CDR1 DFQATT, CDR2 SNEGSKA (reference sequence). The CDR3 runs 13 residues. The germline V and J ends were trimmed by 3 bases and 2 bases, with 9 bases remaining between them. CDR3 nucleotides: TGCAGTGCTAGTCGCGCTACCACAGATACGCAGTATTTT. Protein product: CSASRATTDTQYF.

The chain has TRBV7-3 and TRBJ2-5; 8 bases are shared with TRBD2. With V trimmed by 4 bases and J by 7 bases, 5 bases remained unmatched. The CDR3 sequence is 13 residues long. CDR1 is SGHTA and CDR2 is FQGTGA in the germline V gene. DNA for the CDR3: TGTGCCAGCAGCTCAGGGACTAGTGGGACCCAGTACTTC. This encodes CASSSGTSGTQYF.

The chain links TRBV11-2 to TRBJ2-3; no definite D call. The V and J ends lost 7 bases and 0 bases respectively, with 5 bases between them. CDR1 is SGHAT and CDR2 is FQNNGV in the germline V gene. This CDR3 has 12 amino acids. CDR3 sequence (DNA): TGTGCCAGCACCCAGAGCACAGATACGCAGTATTTT. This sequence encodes CASTQSTDTQYF. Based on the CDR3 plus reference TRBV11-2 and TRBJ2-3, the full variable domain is EAGVAQSPRYKIIEKRQSVAFWCNPISGHATLYWYQQILGQGPKLLIQFQNNGVVDDSQLPKDRFSAERLKGVDSTLKIQPAKLEDSAVYLCASTQSTDTQYFGPGTRLTVL.

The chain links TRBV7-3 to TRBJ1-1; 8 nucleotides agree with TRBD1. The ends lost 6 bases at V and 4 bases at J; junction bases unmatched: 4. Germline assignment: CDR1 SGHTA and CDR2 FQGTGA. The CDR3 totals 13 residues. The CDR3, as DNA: TGTGCCAGCAGTGGACAGGGCTTCACTGAAGCTTTCTTT. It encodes CASSGQGFTEAFF.

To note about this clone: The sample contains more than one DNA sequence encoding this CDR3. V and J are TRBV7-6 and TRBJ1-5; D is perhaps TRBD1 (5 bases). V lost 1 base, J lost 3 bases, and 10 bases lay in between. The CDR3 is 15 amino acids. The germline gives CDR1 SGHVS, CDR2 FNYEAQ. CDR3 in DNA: TGTGCCAGCAGCTTAGTTCCGGGGGACAATCAGCCCCAGCATTTT. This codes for CASSLVPGDNQPQHF. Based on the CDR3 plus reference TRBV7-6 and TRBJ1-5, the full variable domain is GAGVSQSPRYKVTKRGQDVALRCDPISGHVSLYWYRQALGQGPEFLTYFNYEAQQDKSGLPNDRFSAERPEGSISTLTIQRTEQRDSAMYRCASSLVPGDNQPQHFGDGTRLSIL.

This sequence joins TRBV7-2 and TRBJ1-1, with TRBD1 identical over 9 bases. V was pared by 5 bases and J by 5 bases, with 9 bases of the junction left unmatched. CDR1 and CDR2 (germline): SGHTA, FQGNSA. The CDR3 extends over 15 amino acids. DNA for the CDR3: TGTGCCAGCAGCACTAGAACAGGGGGCGAGACTGAAGCTTTCTTT. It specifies CASSTRTGGETEAFF.

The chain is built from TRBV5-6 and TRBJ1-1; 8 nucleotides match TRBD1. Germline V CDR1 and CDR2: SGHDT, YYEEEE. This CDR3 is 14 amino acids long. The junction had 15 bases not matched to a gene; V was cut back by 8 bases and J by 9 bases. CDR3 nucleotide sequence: TGTGCCAGTGGACAGGGCGTTCTACTTGGAAAAGCTTTCTTT. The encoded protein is CASGQGVLLGKAFF.

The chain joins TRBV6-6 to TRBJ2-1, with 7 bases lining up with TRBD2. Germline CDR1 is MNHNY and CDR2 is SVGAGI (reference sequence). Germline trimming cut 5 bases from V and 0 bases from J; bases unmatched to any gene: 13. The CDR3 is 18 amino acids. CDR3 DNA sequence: TGTGCCAGCAGTCAGCCTACTAGCGCGGGTAGCTCCTACAATGAGCAGTTCTTC. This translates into CASSQPTSAGSSYNEQFF.

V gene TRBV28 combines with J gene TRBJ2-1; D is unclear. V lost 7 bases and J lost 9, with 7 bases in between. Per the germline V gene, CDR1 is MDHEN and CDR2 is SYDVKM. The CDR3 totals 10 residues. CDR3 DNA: TGTGCCAGCAAAGAGGTTGAGCAGTTCTTC. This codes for CASKEVEQFF.